This T cell receptor beta chain derives from a study of blood T cells in healthy people across ages. This clonotype was seen ten or more times. Primers used in a second PCR of roughly 6 to 12 cycles were a sample-barcoded 5' primer and a J-beta primer mix. TCRdb re-analysed the 5' RACE reads in MiXCR, keeping a single row per CDR3 protein. The table includes 900,000 to 950,000 distinct CDR3 sequences, 25% to 35% detected once. This CDR3 spans 16 amino acids. The V gene lost 5 bases and the J gene lost 0 bases, with 17 bases spanning the gap. The germline gives CDR1 MNHEY, CDR2 SVGAGI. The same data also went into a second study, on T cells of mothers and their children.

The chain joins TRBV6-5 to TRBJ2-7; a weak D match, TRBD1 (6 bases). The sample comprised blood. The receptor was derived from a woman in her thirties or forties in good health. The CDR3 DNA is TGTGCCAGCAGTCCGGGACCAAACAGGGTCTCCTACGAGCAGTACTTC. Its protein product is CASSPGPNRVSYEQYF.